Below are 5 T cell receptor beta chains sequenced from a single sample in a study of T cell changes during pregnancy in multiple sclerosis. Assay used: immunoSEQ multiplex PCR; TCRdb lists only in-frame clones, some missing. Of roughly 29,000 clones in the sample, roughly 91% were seen once. Here the sequenced sample was CD4+ T cells from peripheral blood mononuclear cells, taken after pregnancy. The receptor source for this set is a female donor with multiple sclerosis, enrolled in a pregnancy study.

The chain recombines TRBV27 with TRBJ2-1; 8 bases map to TRBD2. Germline V gene lookup returns CDR1 MNHEY and CDR2 SMNVEV (reference sequence). V trimming: 7 bases; J trimming: 1 base; junction bases outside the gene matches: 9. This CDR3 comprises 16 residues. Here the CDR3 reads CASMSGGLRSYNEQFF. For the CDR3, the DNA is TGTGCCAGCATGTCGGGGGGGCTGAGGTCCTACAATGAGCAGTTCTTC.

The chain carries TRBV30 and TRBJ1-6, with a weak D call TRBD1 (5 bases). CDR1 and CDR2 from the germline V gene are GTSNPN and SVGIG (reference sequence). V lost 0 bases and J 10 bases, leaving 13 bases between the germline ends. The CDR3 covers 14 residues. CDR3 protein: CAWSVGGTRSPLHF. In DNA, the CDR3 is TGTGCCTGGAGTGTAGGCGGGACTAGATCACCCCTCCACTTT.

The chain has TRBV6-4 and TRBJ2-6; 10 nucleotides agree with TRBD1. Germline CDR1 and CDR2: MRHNA and SNTAGT. Losses at the gene ends were 6 bases for V and 0 bases for J; bases not matched to a gene: 14. This CDR3 comprises 20 residues. The CDR3 DNA is TGTGCCAGCAGGGGACCGGGACAGGGGCACTTTCTCTCTGGGGCCAACGTCCTGACTTTC. It is translated as CASRGPGQGHFLSGANVLTF.

The chain couples TRBV5-1 to TRBJ1-4, with a possible D match to TRBD1 (5 bases). There are 13 residues in the CDR3. Germline V gene sequence: CDR1 SGHRS, CDR2 YFSETQ. The germline V and J ends were trimmed by 7 bases and 10 bases, with 17 bases remaining between them. The CDR3 nucleotides are TGCGCCAGCCGCCCGGGGGGAGAAGGAAAACTGTTTTTT. This encodes CASRPGGEGKLFF.

This chain links TRBV29-1 with TRBJ1-1, with a tentative D call TRBD1 (6 bases). The CDR3 is 14 residues long. Per the germline V gene, CDR1 is SQVTM and CDR2 is ANQGSEA. With 3 bases removed from V and 4 bases from J, the gap between germline ends came to 15 bases. The CDR3 here is CSVERGGVSTEAFF. CDR3 coding DNA: TGCAGCGTTGAGAGAGGGGGGGTGTCCACTGAAGCTTTCTTT.